Each of the 5 T cell receptor beta chains below was sequenced from the same sample in a study of shared clonotypes between healthy human individuals. Assay used: immunoSEQ multiplex PCR; TCRdb lists only in-frame clones, some missing. The data show some 2 million clones, just under 95% seen once. Terminally differentiated effector memory CD45RA+ cells were excluded from the naive CD8 cells, which were CD45RO-negative and positively selected for CCR7. Sequencing was performed on naive CD8+ T cells sorted from blood. These receptors all stem from a man between 18 and 29 years old in good health.

V and J are TRBV29-1 and TRBJ1-4; maybe TRBD1 (6 bases). CDR1 is SQVTM and CDR2 is ANQGSEA in the germline V gene. V lost 8 bases, J lost 8 bases, and 18 bases lay in between. CDR3 length equals 13 residues. As DNA, the CDR3 is TGCAGCTACGACTCAGGGGCGGGAGAAAAACTGTTTTTT. This codes for CSYDSGAGEKLFF. Supplemented by reference TRBV29-1 and TRBJ1-4, the full variable domain reads SAVISQKPSRDICQRGTSLTIQCQVDSQVTMMFWYRQQPGQSLTLIATANQGSEATYESGFVIDKFPISRPNLTFSTLTVSNMSPEDSSIYLCSYDSGAGEKLFFGSGTQLSVL.

The genes are TRBV11-2 and TRBJ2-7, with TRBD2 matching 8 bases. Germline V gives CDR1 SGHAT, CDR2 FQNNGV. The junction had 10 bases not matched to a gene; V was cut back by 1 base and J by 5 bases. The CDR3 spans 16 residues. The CDR3 sequence is CASSLGSPGGRDEQYF. In DNA form, the CDR3 reads TGTGCCAGCAGCTTAGGATCCCCGGGGGGGCGCGACGAGCAGTACTTC.

The chain has TRBV15 and TRBJ2-5; 7 nucleotides align to TRBD1. The CDR3 has 13 residues. Trimming at V came to 6 bases and at J to 4 bases, leaving 5 bases not matched to a gene. In germline, CDR1 is LNHNV, CDR2 YYDKDF (reference sequence). CDR3 nucleotide sequence: TGTGCCACCAGGAGGGGGCTGGGAGAGACCCAGTACTTC. Translation: CATRRGLGETQYF.

This clone was detected only once. The genes are TRBV5-1 and TRBJ2-1, with 8 bases matching TRBD1. V lost 3 bases, J lost 2 bases, and 10 bases stayed unmatched. In germline, CDR1 is SGHRS, CDR2 YFSETQ. The CDR3 covers 17 residues. CDR3 bases: TGCGCCAGCAGCTGGGATCTCGACAGGGGAACCTACAATGAGCAGTTCTTC. This gives the protein CASSWDLDRGTYNEQFF.

This clone came up once. The rearrangement links TRBV11-2 to TRBJ2-1, with D possibly TRBD1 on 5 matching bases. The CDR3 runs to 17 residues. Germline V gene sequence: CDR1 SGHAT, CDR2 FQNNGV. The ends were cut back, 0 bases at V and 6 bases at J, with 18 bases in the middle. Here the CDR3 DNA reads TGTGCCAGCAGCTTAGATCACGTGACAGACCCTTCCAATGAGCAGTTCTTC. Its translation: CASSLDHVTDPSNEQFF.